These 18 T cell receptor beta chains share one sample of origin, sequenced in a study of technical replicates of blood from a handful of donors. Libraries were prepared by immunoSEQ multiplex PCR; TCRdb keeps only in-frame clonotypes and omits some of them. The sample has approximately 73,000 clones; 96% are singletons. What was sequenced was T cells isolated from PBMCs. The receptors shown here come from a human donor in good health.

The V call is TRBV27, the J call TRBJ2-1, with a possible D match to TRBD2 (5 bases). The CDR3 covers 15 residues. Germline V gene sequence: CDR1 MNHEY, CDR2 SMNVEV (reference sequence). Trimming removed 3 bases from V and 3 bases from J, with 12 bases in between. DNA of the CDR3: TGTGCCAGCAGTTTTATGGGAGCAGGCTACAATGAGCAGTTCTTC. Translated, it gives CASSFMGAGYNEQFF.

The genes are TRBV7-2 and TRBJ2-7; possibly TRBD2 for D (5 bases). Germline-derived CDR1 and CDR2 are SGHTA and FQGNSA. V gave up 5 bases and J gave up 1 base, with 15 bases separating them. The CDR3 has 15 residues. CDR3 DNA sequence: TGTGCCAGCAGCCAATTCCGGGATAAATCCTACGAGCAGTACTTC. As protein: CASSQFRDKSYEQYF.

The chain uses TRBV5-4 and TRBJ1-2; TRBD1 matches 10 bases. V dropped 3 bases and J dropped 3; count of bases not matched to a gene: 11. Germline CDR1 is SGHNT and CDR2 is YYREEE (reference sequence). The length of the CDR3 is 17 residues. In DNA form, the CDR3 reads TGTGCCAGCAGCTCCGGCCCCGGGACAGGGGAGGACTATGGCTACACCTTC. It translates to CASSSGPGTGEDYGYTF.

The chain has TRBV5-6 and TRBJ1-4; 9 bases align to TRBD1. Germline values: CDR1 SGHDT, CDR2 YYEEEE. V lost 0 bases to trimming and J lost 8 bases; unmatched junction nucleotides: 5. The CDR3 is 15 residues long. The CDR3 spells CASSLGDREGEKLFF. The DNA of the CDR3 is TGTGCCAGCAGCTTGGGGGACAGGGAGGGGGAAAAACTGTTTTTT.

The CDR3 sequence is CASRTGKAEEAFF. CDR3 nucleotide sequence: TGTGCCAGCAGGACAGGGAAGGCTGAAGAAGCTTTCTTT. The V gene is TRBV21-1, the J gene TRBJ1-1; TRBD1 is taken as the D call from the table, unchecked against the DNA. TRBV21-1 is classified as a pseudogene. This CDR3 contains 13 residues.

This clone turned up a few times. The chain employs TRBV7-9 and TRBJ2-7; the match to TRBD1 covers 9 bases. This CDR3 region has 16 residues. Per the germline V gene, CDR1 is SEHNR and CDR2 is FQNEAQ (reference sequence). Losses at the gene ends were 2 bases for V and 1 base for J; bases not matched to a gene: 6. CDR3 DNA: TGTGCCAGCAGCTTACCTACGGGACAGGGATCCTACGAGCAGTACTTC. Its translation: CASSLPTGQGSYEQYF.

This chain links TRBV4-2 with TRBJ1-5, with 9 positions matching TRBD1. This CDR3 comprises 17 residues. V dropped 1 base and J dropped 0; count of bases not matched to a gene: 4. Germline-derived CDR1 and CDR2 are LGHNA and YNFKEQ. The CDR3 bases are TGTGCCAGCAGCCAAGGACAGGGGGATAATAGCAATCAGCCCCAGCATTTT. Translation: CASSQGQGDNSNQPQHF.

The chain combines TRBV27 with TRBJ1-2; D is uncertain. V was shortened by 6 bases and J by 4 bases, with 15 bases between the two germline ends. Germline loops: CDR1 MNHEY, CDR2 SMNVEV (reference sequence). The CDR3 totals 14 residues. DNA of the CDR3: TGTGCCAGCAGAACAAGGAGCGACCTCTATGGCTACACCTTC. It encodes CASRTRSDLYGYTF.

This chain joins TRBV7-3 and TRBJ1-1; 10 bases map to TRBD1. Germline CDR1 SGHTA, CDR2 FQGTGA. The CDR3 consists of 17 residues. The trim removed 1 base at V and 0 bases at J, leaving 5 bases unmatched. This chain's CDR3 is CASSLNPGTGVNTEAFF. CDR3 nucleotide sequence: TGTGCCAGCAGCTTAAACCCCGGGACAGGGGTGAACACTGAAGCTTTCTTT. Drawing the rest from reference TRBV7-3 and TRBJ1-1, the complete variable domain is GAGVSQTPSNKVTEKGKYVELRCDPISGHTALYWYRQSLGQGPEFLIYFQGTGAADDSGLPNDRFFAVRPEGSVSTLKIQRTERGDSAVYLCASSLNPGTGVNTEAFFGQGTRLTVV.

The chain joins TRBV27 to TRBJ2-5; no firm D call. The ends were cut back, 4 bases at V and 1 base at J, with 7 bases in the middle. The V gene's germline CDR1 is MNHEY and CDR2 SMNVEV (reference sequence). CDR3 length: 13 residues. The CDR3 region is CASSWALQETQYF. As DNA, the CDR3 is TGTGCCAGCAGTTGGGCACTCCAAGAGACCCAGTACTTC.

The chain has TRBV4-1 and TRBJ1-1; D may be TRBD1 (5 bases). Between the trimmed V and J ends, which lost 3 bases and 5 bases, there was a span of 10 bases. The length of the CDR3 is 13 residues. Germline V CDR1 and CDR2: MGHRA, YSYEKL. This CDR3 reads CASSHGSGTEAFF. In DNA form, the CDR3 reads TGCGCCAGCAGCCACGGGTCAGGGACTGAAGCTTTCTTT.

Here the CDR3 reads CAWSTGLNEKLFF. CDR3 DNA: TGTGCCTGGAGTACAGGTTTAAATGAAAAACTGTTTTTT. The chain links TRBV30 to TRBJ1-4; D is perhaps TRBD1 (5 bases). Trimming shortened V by 2 bases and J by 5 bases, and 9 bases separated the two germline ends. CDR3 length: 13 residues. CDR1 GTSNPN and CDR2 SVGIG come from the germline V gene (reference sequence).

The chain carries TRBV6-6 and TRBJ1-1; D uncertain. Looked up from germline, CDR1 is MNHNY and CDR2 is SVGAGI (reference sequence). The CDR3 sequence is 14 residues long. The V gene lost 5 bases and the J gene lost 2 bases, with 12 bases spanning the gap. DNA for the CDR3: TGTGCCAGCAGTCCCCCCGACTTTAACACTGAAGCTTTCTTT. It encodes CASSPPDFNTEAFF.

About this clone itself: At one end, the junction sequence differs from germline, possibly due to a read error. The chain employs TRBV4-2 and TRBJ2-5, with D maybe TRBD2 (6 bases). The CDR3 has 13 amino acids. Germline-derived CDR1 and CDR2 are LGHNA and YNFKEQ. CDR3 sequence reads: CASSQDQRDWGNF. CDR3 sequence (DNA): TGTGCCAGCAGCCAAGATCAACGGGACTGGGGAAACTTC.

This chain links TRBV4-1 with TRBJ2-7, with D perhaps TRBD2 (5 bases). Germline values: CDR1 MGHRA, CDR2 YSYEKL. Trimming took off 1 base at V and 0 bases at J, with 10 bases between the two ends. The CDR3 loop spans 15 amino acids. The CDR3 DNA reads TGCGCCAGCAGCCAAGGTTCGGGGAGCTCCTACGAGCAGTACTTC. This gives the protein CASSQGSGSSYEQYF.

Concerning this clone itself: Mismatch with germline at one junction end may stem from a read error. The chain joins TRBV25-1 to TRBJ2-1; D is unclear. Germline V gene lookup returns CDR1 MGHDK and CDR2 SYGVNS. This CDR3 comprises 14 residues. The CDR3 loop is CASSEYGLSNEQFF. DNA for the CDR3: TGTGCCAGCAGTGAATATGGGCTTTCAAATGAACAGTTCTTC.

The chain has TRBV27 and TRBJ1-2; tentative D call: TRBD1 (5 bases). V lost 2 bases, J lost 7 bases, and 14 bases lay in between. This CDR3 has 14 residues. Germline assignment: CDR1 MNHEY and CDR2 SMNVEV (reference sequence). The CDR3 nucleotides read TGTGCCAGCAGTTTAAATCCAGGGCTTGGTGGCTACACCTTC. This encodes CASSLNPGLGGYTF.

CDR3 DNA: TGTGCCAGCAGCTCACCTAGATTAGACAGAGATAACACTGAAGCTTTCTTT. Residues: CASSSPRLDRDNTEAFF. The chain employs TRBV9 and TRBJ1-1; a possible D gene is TRBD1 (5 bases). CDR1 is SGDLS, CDR2 YYNGEE, per germline. V was cut by 4 bases and J by 2 bases, with 21 bases left in between. CDR3 length: 17 amino acids.